Presented here are 27 T cell receptor beta chains from one specimen sequenced in a study of T cell responses to AZD1222 COVID-19 vaccine. TCRdb's copy holds only in-frame clones and misses some; the assay was immunoSEQ multiplex PCR. Found here are 150,000 to 200,000 clones, about nine tenths of them singletons; the top ten hold 5.5%. The source was peripheral blood, collected on day 0 of AZD1222 vaccination. These receptors were obtained from an adult in good health.

CDR3 DNA: TGTGCCAGTTCTCACAGGGGTGGAAATTCACCCCTCCACTTT. Protein product: CASSHRGGNSPLHF. The rearrangement joins TRBV19 to TRBJ1-6, with 7 nucleotides matching TRBD1. J lost 7 bases, V lost 8 bases, and 8 bases had no gene match. The CDR3 runs 14 residues. CDR1 is LNHDA, CDR2 SQIVND, per germline (reference sequence).

This clone appeared a single time. The J gene is TRBJ1-2, the V gene TRBV6-5; TRBD1 matches at 8 bases. CDR1 is MNHEY and CDR2 is SVGAGI in the germline V gene. Germline trimming cut 6 bases from V and 4 bases from J; bases unmatched to any gene: 4. This CDR3 has 13 amino acids. CDR3 loop: CASRNRGSYGYTF. The CDR3 nucleotides read TGTGCCAGCAGAAACAGGGGGAGCTATGGCTACACCTTC.

Turning to this clone: It is likely a read error, because the conserved phenylalanine at the end of the CDR3 is missing. The chain uses TRBV5-4 and TRBJ1-1; D not certain. Between the trimmed V and J ends, which lost 1 base and 2 bases, there was a span of 15 bases. CDR3 length: 16 residues. Looked up from germline, CDR1 is SGHNT and CDR2 is YYREEE (reference sequence). The CDR3 loop reads CASSLTAFGFNTEAFL. Written as DNA, the CDR3 is TGTGCCAGCAGCTTGACAGCATTTGGGTTTAACACTGAAGCTTTCCTT.

CDR3 region: CASRQGAGNEQFF. CDR3 in DNA: TGTGCCAGTAGACAGGGGGCAGGCAATGAGCAGTTCTTC. V and J are TRBV19 and TRBJ2-1, with 9 bases identical to TRBD1. The CDR3 is 13 amino acids. J was trimmed by 6 bases and V by 6 bases; bases with no gene match: 3. CDR1 LNHDA and CDR2 SQIVND come from the germline V gene (reference sequence).

This clone was seen at least ten times. The chain carries TRBV5-6 and TRBJ2-5, with a possible D match to TRBD1 (5 bases). The germline CDR1 and CDR2 sequences are SGHDT and YYEEEE. The CDR3 has 16 residues. The V end was cut by 3 bases, the J end by 1 base, with 16 bases between. The CDR3: CASSSIGRQSQETQYF. The CDR3 bases are TGTGCCAGCAGCTCGATCGGCAGACAGTCCCAAGAGACCCAGTACTTC.

This rearrangement joins TRBV15 to TRBJ2-7; the match to TRBD1 covers 8 bases. V was pared by 1 base and J by 4 bases, with 9 bases of the junction left unmatched. Germline CDR1 is LNHNV and CDR2 is YYDKDF (reference sequence). This CDR3 contains 16 residues. CDR3 amino acids: CATSRGGQDRAYEQYF. The CDR3 coding sequence is TGTGCCACCAGCAGAGGGGGGCAGGACAGGGCTTACGAGCAGTACTTC.

The rearrangement joins TRBV6-5 to TRBJ2-7, with D tentatively TRBD1 or TRBD2 (5 bases each). The CDR3 consists of 15 residues. V lost 4 bases, J lost 1 base, and 14 bases lay in between. Per germline, CDR1 MNHEY and CDR2 SVGAGI. The CDR3 DNA is TGTGCCAGCAGTTCGCTCGGGGCCGAATCCTACGAGCAGTACTTC. It yields the protein CASSSLGAESYEQYF.

The gene calls are TRBV11-2 and TRBJ1-1; D possibly corresponds to TRBD1 (6 bases). The CDR3 length is 16 residues. The V gene's germline CDR1 is SGHAT and CDR2 FQNNGV. The V gene lost 4 bases and the J gene lost 1 base, with 16 bases spanning the gap. The CDR3: CASSYRLGRGNTEAFF. The CDR3, as DNA: TGTGCCAGCAGCTACCGACTAGGCAGGGGGAACACTGAAGCTTTCTTT. The full variable domain, with the rest looked up from reference TRBV11-2 and TRBJ1-1, is EAGVAQSPRYKIIEKRQSVAFWCNPISGHATLYWYQQILGQGPKLLIQFQNNGVVDDSQLPKDRFSAERLKGVDSTLKIQPAKLEDSAVYLCASSYRLGRGNTEAFFGQGTRLTVV.

The genes are TRBV28 and TRBJ2-6; 9 bases are a match to TRBD1. The CDR3 has 17 residues. The germline V gene encodes CDR1 MDHEN and CDR2 SYDVKM. J gave up 2 bases and V 5 bases, and 7 bases lay outside the gene matches. The CDR3 sequence: CASSPGTGLTGANVLTF. The CDR3 DNA follows: TGTGCCAGCAGTCCCGGGACAGGGCTGACTGGGGCCAACGTCCTGACTTTC.

The chain joins TRBV9 to TRBJ1-1, with TRBD1 matching over 9 bases. The trim removed 5 bases at V and 1 base at J, leaving 3 bases unmatched. CDR1 is SGDLS and CDR2 is YYNGEE in the germline V gene. The CDR3 length is 14 residues. The CDR3 loop reads CASRGGQGNTEAFF. The CDR3 DNA follows: TGTGCCAGCAGGGGGGGACAGGGGAACACTGAAGCTTTCTTT.

The chain carries TRBV30 and TRBJ1-5; the D gene is possibly TRBD1 (6 bases). V was clipped by 2 bases and J by 4 bases, with 15 bases between them. This CDR3 is built from 15 residues. CDR1 GTSNPN and CDR2 SVGIG come from the germline V gene (reference sequence). CDR3 bases: TGTGCCTGGAGTCGGCACAGGGATACTAATCAGCCCCAGCATTTT. Amino acids: CAWSRHRDTNQPQHF. Supplemented by reference TRBV30 and TRBJ1-5, the full variable domain reads SQTIHQWPATLVQPVGSPLSLECTVEGTSNPNLYWYRQAAGRGLQLLFYSVGIGQISSEVPQNLSASRPQDRQFILSSKKLLLSDSGFYLCAWSRHRDTNQPQHFGDGTRLSIL.

The genes are TRBV29-1 and TRBJ2-7; tentatively, D is TRBD1 or TRBD2 (6 bases each). CDR1 and CDR2 from the germline V gene are SQVTM and ANQGSEA. The CDR3 contains 15 residues. The germline V and J ends were trimmed by 2 bases and 1 base, with 15 bases remaining between them. The CDR3 is CSVEMSRGGSYEQYF. CDR3 sequence (DNA): TGCAGCGTTGAAATGTCCAGGGGAGGTTCCTACGAGCAGTACTTC.

V usage is TRBV30 and J usage is TRBJ1-2; 7 nucleotides line up with TRBD1. V gave up 5 bases and J gave up 2 bases; unmatched junction bases: 8. The germline gives CDR1 GTSNPN, CDR2 SVGIG (reference sequence). This CDR3 region has 14 residues. CDR3 sequence: CAWCPTGSNYGYTF. The CDR3 DNA follows: TGTGCCTGGTGTCCGACAGGGTCCAACTATGGCTACACCTTC.

The V and J genes are TRBV7-9 and TRBJ1-1; D unresolved. The V end was cut by 2 bases, the J end by 6 bases, with 7 bases between. The V gene's germline CDR1 is SEHNR and CDR2 FQNEAQ (reference sequence). The CDR3 is 12 amino acids. The CDR3 loop is CASSLPSPEAFF. Here the CDR3 DNA reads TGTGCCAGCAGCTTACCATCGCCTGAAGCTTTCTTT.

This sequence joins TRBV11-2 and TRBJ1-2, with 9 bases that match TRBD1. Germline lookup yields CDR1 SGHAT and CDR2 FQNNGV. V trimming: 5 bases; J trimming: 7 bases; junction bases outside the gene matches: 8. The CDR3 is made up of 14 amino acids. Here the CDR3 DNA reads TGTGCCAGCAGCCAAGACAGGGGGACGGTTGGCTACACCTTC. Amino acids: CASSQDRGTVGYTF.

This rearrangement joins TRBV24-1 to TRBJ2-5; D is possibly TRBD2 (6 bases). CDR1 and CDR2 from the germline V gene are KGHDR and SFDVKD. This CDR3 region has 13 residues. Trimming removed 9 bases at V and 5 bases at J, with 15 bases between. CDR3 loop: CATAAGNTETQYF. DNA for the CDR3: TGTGCCACCGCGGCGGGGAATACCGAGACCCAGTACTTC.

The chain is built from TRBV9 and TRBJ2-3; TRBD1 matches at 7 bases. With V trimmed by 4 bases and J by 2 bases, 10 bases remained unmatched. The CDR3 contains 16 residues. The germline CDR1 and CDR2 sequences are SGDLS and YYNGEE. CDR3 residues: CASSLTSTGNTDTQYF. The CDR3 DNA is TGTGCCAGCAGCCTTACCTCGACAGGGAACACAGATACGCAGTATTTT. Full variable domain (rest looked up from reference TRBV9 and TRBJ2-3): DSGVTQTPKHLITATGQRVTLRCSPRSGDLSVYWYQQSLDQGLQFLIQYYNGEERAKGNILERFSAQQFPDLHSELNLSSLELGDSALYFCASSLTSTGNTDTQYFGPGTRLTVL.

This chain connects TRBV2 to TRBJ1-2, with 7 positions matching TRBD1. After removal of 1 base from V and 4 bases from J, the junction contained 6 bases not matched to a gene. Per the germline V gene, CDR1 is SNHLY and CDR2 is FYNNEI. The CDR3 sequence is 15 residues long. The CDR3 DNA follows: TGTGCCAGCAGTGAAGAACAGGGGATTATCTATGGCTACACCTTC. Its protein product is CASSEEQGIIYGYTF.

The chain couples TRBV7-3 to TRBJ2-2; a possible D gene is TRBD1 (5 bases). The V end lost 3 bases, the J end lost 6 bases, and 8 bases lay between the germline ends. CDR3 length equals 13 residues. Germline CDR1 SGHTA, CDR2 FQGTGA. The CDR3 DNA reads TGTGCCAGCAGCTTCAGGGTTCCCGGGGAGCTGTTTTTT. Amino acids: CASSFRVPGELFF.

The chain recombines TRBV6-6 with TRBJ2-7, with a possible D match to TRBD1 (6 bases). Trimming removed 7 bases from V and 1 base from J, with 14 bases in between. The germline CDR1 and CDR2 sequences are MNHNY and SVGAGI (reference sequence). This CDR3 comprises 14 residues. In DNA, the CDR3 is TGTGCCAGCACTGACCGGGACAAATCCTACGAGCAGTACTTC. It encodes CASTDRDKSYEQYF.

The chain recombines TRBV18 with TRBJ2-7, with 14 bases aligning to TRBD2. The CDR3 is made up of 17 amino acids. The V gene end was trimmed by 3 bases and the J gene end by 3 bases; junction bases not matched to a gene: 7. Per germline, CDR1 KGHSH and CDR2 LQKENI. The CDR3 loop is CASSPLPGLAGVYEQYF. CDR3 bases: TGTGCCAGCTCACCGCTACCGGGACTAGCGGGAGTCTACGAGCAGTACTTC.

V and J are TRBV3-1 (or the pseudogene TRBV3-2) and TRBJ1-2, with 9 bases identical to TRBD1. The CDR3 length is 16 residues. Trimming removed 4 bases from V and 7 bases from J; junction bases left unmatched: 13. Looked up from germline, CDR1 is LGHDT and CDR2 is YNNKEL (reference sequence). The CDR3 DNA is TGTGCCAGCAGCCTAAAGGGCCTACAGGGGGCAAGTGGCTACACCTTC. Translated, it gives CASSLKGLQGASGYTF.

The chain has TRBV29-1 and TRBJ1-1; unclear D gene. V shed 4 bases and J shed 1 base, with 7 bases lying between them. Germline-derived CDR1 and CDR2 are SQVTM and ANQGSEA. CDR3 length: 12 amino acids. The CDR3 DNA is TGCAGCGTTGTGATAGAGAACACTGAAGCTTTCTTT. Translated, it gives CSVVIENTEAFF. Based on the CDR3 plus reference TRBV29-1 and TRBJ1-1, the full variable domain is SAVISQKPSRDICQRGTSLTIQCQVDSQVTMMFWYRQQPGQSLTLIATANQGSEATYESGFVIDKFPISRPNLTFSTLTVSNMSPEDSSIYLCSVVIENTEAFFGQGTRLTVV.

This sequence joins TRBV5-1 and TRBJ2-7; the D is unclear. CDR3 size: 15 residues. V lost 0 bases, J lost 1 base, and 11 bases lay in between. Per germline, CDR1 SGHRS and CDR2 YFSETQ. The CDR3 region has the DNA TGCGCCAGCAGCTTGGGAGGTGCAATTTCCTACGAGCAGTACTTC. Protein sequence: CASSLGGAISYEQYF.

The chain joins TRBV6-5 to TRBJ1-5; TRBD1 matches at 7 bases. This CDR3 contains 14 residues. The V segment lost 6 bases and the J segment 7 bases; nucleotides outside the gene matches: 9. From germline, CDR1 is MNHEY and CDR2 SVGAGI. CDR3 sequence reads: CASSPGQERQPQHF. As DNA, the CDR3 is TGTGCCAGCAGCCCCGGACAGGAAAGGCAGCCCCAGCATTTT.

The rearrangement uses TRBV7-9 and TRBJ2-5, with 10 nucleotides matching TRBD1. J was trimmed by 2 bases and V by 5 bases; bases with no gene match: 5. The CDR3 contains 15 residues. Germline V lookup: CDR1 SEHNR, CDR2 FQNEAQ (reference sequence). The CDR3 nucleotides read TGTGCCAGCAGCCACGGGACAGGGGTTCAAGAGACCCAGTACTTC. Protein product: CASSHGTGVQETQYF. Full variable domain (rest looked up from reference TRBV7-9 and TRBJ2-5): DTGVSQNPRHKITKRGQNVTFRCDPISEHNRLYWYRQTLGQGPEFLTYFQNEAQLEKSRLLSDRFSAERPKGSFSTLEIQRTEQGDSAMYLCASSHGTGVQETQYFGPGTRLLVL.

Of note for this clone: The identical CDR3 is also encoded by other nucleotide sequences in the sample. The chain is built from TRBV24-1 and TRBJ1-2, with TRBD1 matching 9 bases. CDR1 and CDR2 from the germline V gene are KGHDR and SFDVKD. V gave up 4 bases and J gave up 5 bases; unmatched junction bases: 4. The length of the CDR3 is 14 residues. CDR3 bases: TGTGCCACCAGTGACCCCGACAGGGGGTATGGCTACACCTTC. It yields the protein CATSDPDRGYGYTF.